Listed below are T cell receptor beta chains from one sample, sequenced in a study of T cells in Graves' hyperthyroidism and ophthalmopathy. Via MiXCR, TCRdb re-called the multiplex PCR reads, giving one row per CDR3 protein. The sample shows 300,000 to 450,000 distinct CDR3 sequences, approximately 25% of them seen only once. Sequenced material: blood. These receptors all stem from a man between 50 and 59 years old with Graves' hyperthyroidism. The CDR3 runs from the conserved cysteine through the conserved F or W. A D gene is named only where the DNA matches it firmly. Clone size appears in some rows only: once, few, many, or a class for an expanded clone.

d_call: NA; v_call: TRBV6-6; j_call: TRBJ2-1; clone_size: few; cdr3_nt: TGTGCCAGCAGTTACACAGGAGGGGCCTACAATGAGCAGTTCTTC; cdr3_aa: CASSYTGGAYNEQFF
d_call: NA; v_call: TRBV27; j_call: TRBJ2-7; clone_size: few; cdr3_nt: TGTGCCAGCATTGGGGGGGGACCGAGGGGGGAATCGGCCTACGAGCAGTACTTC; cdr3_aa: CASIGGGPRGESAYEQYF
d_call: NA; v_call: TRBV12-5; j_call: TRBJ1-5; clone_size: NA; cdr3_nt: TGTGCTAGTGGTTTGGGTTCTCAGCCCCAGCATTTT; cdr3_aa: CASGLGSQPQHF
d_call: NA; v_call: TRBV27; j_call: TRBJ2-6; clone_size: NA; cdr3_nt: TGTGCCAGCAGTCCAGGGGTCTCTGGGGCCAACGTCCTGACTTTC; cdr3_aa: CASSPGVSGANVLTF
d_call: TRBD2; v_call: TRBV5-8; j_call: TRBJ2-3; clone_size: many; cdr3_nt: TGTGCCAGCAGCCGGGCGCGGGAGAGCACAGATACGCAGTATTTT; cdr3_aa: CASSRARESTDTQYF
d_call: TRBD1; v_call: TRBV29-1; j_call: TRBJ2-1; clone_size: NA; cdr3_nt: TGCAGCGTCCGGGACAGGGGTTACAATGAGCAGTTCTTC; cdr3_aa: CSVRDRGYNEQFF
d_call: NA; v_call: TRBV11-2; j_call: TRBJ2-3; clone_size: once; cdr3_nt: TGTGCCAGCAGCCCCCGCTCACCCCACACAGATACGCAGTATTTT; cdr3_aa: CASSPRSPHTDTQYF
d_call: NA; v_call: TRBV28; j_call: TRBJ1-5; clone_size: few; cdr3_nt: TGTGCCAGCAGTGGGGGGGTTGGGGCCCACCAGCATTTT; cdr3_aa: CASSGGVGAHQHF
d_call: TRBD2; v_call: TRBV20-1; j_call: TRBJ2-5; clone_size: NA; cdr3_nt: TGCAGTGTGCTAGCGGGGTCTAAAGAGACCCAGTACTTC; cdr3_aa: CSVLAGSKETQYF
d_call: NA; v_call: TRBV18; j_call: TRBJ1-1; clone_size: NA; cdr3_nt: TGTGCCAGTTCGACCAAGAATATTGAAGCTTTCTTT; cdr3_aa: CASSTKNIEAFF
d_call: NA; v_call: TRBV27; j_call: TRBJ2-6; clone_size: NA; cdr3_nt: TGTGCCAGCAGTTTAGTGGGGGCTGGGGCCAACGTCCTGACTTTC; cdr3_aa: CASSLVGAGANVLTF
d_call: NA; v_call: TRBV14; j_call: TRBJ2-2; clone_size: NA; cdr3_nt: TGTGCCAGCAGCCAAGCTCCGGGCTTTACCACCGGGGAGCTGTTTTTT; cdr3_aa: CASSQAPGFTTGELFF
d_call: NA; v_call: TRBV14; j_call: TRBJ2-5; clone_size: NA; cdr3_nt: TGTGCCAGCAGCCAAAGGAAAGAGACCCAGTACTTC; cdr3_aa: CASSQRKETQYF
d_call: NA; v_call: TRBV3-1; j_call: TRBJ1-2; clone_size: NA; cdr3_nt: TGTGCCAGCAGCCACCTAGGGTGGGCTAACTATGGCTACACCTTC; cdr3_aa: CASSHLGWANYGYTF
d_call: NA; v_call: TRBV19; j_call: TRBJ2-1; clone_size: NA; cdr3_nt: TGTGCCAGTAGTATAGGCGGCGTATTGGACGATGAGCAGTTCTTC; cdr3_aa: CASSIGGVLDDEQFF
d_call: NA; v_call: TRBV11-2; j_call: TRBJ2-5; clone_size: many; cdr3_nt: TGTGCCAGCAGCCCCCTCCACAGGCCCCGGGAGACCCAGTACTTC; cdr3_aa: CASSPLHRPRETQYF
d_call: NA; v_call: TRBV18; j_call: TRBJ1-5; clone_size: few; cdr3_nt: TGTGCCAGCTCAAACGGCCCGGACCAGCCCCAGCATTTT; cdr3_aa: CASSNGPDQPQHF
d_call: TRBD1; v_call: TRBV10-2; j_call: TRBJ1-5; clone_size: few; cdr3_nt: TGCGCCAGCAGTGAAAGTCGACAGGGCGTTCAGCCCCAGCATTTT; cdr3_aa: CASSESRQGVQPQHF
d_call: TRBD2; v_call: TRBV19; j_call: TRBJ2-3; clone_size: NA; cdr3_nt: TGTGCCAGTAGTCCCGGGACTAGCCTAGATACGCAGTATTTT; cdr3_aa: CASSPGTSLDTQYF
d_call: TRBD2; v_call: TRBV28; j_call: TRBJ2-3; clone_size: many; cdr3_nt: TGTGCCAGCAGTTTATGGACTAGCGGGGCTTCAGATACGCAGTATTTT; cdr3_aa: CASSLWTSGASDTQYF
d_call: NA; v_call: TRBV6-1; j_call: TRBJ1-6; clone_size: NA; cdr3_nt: TGTGCCAGCAGCAACAATAATTCACCCCTCCACTTT; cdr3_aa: CASSNNNSPLHF
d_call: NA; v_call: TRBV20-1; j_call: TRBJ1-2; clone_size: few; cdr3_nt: TGCAGTGCTGAGGTCCCAGGGGTACGTGGCTACACCTTC; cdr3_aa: CSAEVPGVRGYTF
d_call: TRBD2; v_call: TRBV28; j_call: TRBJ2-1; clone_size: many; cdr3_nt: TGTGCCTCATCGGGGGGGTTTGATGAGCAGTTCTTC; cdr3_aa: CASSGGFDEQFF
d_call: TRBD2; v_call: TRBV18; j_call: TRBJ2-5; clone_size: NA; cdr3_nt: TGTGCCAGCTCAGCCGGGACTAGCGAACAAGAGACCCAGTACTTC; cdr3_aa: CASSAGTSEQETQYF
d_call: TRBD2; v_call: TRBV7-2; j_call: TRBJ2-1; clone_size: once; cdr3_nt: TGTGCCAGCAGCTTAGGGTTTGGGACTAGCGGGAGGGCCCACAATGTTGAGCAGTTCTTC; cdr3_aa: CASSLGFGTSGRAHNVEQFF
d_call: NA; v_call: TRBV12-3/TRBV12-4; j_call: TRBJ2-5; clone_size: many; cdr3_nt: TGTGCCAGCAGCCGTACGACAGGGAGGGGTGAAGAGACCCAGTACTTC; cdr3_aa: CASSRTTGRGEETQYF
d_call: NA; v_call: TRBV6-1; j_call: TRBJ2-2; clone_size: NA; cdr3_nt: TGTGCCAGCAGAAGGAGCGGAGTTAACACCGGGGAGCTGTTTTTT; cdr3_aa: CASRRSGVNTGELFF
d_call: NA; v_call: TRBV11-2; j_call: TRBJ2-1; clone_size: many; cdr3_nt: TGTGCCAGCAGCTTAGTGGTTCAGTCGGTCAATGAGCAGTTCTTC; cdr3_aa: CASSLVVQSVNEQFF
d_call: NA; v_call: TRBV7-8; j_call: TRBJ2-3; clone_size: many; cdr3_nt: TGTGCCAGCAGCTTAGAACCGGCTAACCCCTACACAGATACGCAGTATTTT; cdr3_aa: CASSLEPANPYTDTQYF
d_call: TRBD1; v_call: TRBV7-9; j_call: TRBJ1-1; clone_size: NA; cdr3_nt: TGTGCCAGCAGCTGGGACAGGAGCACTGAAGCTTTCTTT; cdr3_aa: CASSWDRSTEAFF
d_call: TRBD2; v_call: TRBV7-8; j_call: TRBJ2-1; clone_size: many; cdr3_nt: TGTGCCAGCAGCTTACTAGCGGGACTCAATGAGCAGTTCTTC; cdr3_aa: CASSLLAGLNEQFF
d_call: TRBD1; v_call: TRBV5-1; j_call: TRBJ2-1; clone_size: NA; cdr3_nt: TGCGCCAGCAGCGGACAGGGCGCGCAGTTCTTC; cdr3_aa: CASSGQGAQFF